This T cell receptor beta chain was sequenced during a study of identical twins. Overall study results and limits: A partial confounding effect on zero-insertion analyses could come from invariant MAIT and iNKT cells.

The CDR3 has 12 residues. The germline V and J ends were trimmed by 7 bases and 2 bases, with 9 bases remaining between them. The germline V gene has CDR1 MDHEN and CDR2 SYDVKM. Regarding this clonotype: No antigen is known for it.

Each CDR3 protein is one row after TCRdb ran MiXCR on the 5' RACE reads. The data show roughly 750,000 distinct CDR3 sequences, 20% to 25% seen once. The data were also submitted as part of a second study, on T cells expressing NK-cell markers.

The receptor was isolated from a woman under 30 in good health. The rearrangement joins TRBV28 to TRBJ2-7; no reliable D call. Sequencing was done on a sample of PBMCs. CDR3 in amino acids: CASNQVPYEQYF. DNA for the CDR3: TGTGCCAGCAATCAGGTCCCCTACGAGCAGTACTTC.